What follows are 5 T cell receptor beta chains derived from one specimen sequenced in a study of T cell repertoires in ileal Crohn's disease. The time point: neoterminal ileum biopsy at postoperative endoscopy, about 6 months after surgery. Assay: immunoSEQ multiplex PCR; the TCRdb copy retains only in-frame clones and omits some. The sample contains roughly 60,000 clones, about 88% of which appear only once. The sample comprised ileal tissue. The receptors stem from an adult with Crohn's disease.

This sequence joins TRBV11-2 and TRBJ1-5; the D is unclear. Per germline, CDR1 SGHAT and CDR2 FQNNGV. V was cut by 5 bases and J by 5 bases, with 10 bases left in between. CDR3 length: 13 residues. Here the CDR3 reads CASSRGRDQPQHF. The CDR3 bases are TGTGCCAGCAGCCGGGGAAGGGATCAGCCCCAGCATTTT. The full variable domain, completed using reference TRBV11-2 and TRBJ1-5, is EAGVAQSPRYKIIEKRQSVAFWCNPISGHATLYWYQQILGQGPKLLIQFQNNGVVDDSQLPKDRFSAERLKGVDSTLKIQPAKLEDSAVYLCASSRGRDQPQHFGDGTRLSIL.

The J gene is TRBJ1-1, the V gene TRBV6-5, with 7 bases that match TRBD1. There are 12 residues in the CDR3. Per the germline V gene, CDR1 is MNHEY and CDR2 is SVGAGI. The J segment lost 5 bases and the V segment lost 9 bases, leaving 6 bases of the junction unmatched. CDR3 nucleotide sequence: TGTGCCAGTAGGGGGCTTGGAACTGAAGCTTTCTTT. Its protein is CASRGLGTEAFF.

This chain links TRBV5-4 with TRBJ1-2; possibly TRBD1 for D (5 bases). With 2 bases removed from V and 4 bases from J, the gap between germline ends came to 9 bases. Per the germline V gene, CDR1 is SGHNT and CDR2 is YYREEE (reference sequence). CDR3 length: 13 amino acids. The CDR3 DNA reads TGTGCCAGCAGCTTTGACAGCGTCTATGGCTACACCTTC. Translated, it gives CASSFDSVYGYTF.

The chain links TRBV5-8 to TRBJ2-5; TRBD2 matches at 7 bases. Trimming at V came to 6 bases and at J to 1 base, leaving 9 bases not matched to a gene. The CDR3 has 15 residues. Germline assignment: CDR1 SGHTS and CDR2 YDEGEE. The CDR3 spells CASTGRGSLQETQYF. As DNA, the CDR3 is TGTGCCAGCACGGGGAGGGGCAGCCTCCAAGAGACCCAGTACTTC.

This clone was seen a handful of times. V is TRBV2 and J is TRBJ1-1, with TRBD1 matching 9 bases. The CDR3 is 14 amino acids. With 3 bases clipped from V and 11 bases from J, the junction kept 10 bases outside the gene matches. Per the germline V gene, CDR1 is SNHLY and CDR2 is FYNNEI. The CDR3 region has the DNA TGTGCCAGCAGTGAGGGACAGGGAAAACTAGGGGCTTTCTTT. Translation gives CASSEGQGKLGAFF. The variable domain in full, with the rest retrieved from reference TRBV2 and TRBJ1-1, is EPEVTQTPSHQVTQMGQEVILRCVPISNHLYFYWYRQILGQKVEFLVSFYNNEISEKSEIFDDQFSVERPDGSNFTLKIRSTKLEDSAMYFCASSEGQGKLGAFFGQGTRLTVV.